These 30 T cell receptor beta chains came from one sample sequenced in a study of blood T cells in healthy people across ages. Alongside a J-beta primer mix, a sample-barcoded 5' primer served in a second PCR lasting about 7 to 11 cycles. TCRdb re-analysed the 5' RACE reads in MiXCR, keeping a single row per CDR3 protein. The sample has hundreds of thousands of distinct CDR3 sequences, roughly 50% seen once. Sequenced: blood. These receptors were collected from a man aged 35 to 55 in good health.

The chain links TRBV24-1 to TRBJ1-5, with TRBD1 matching 8 bases. Unmatched junction bases numbered 4, after V lost 3 bases and J lost 1 base. Germline V gene sequence: CDR1 KGHDR, CDR2 SFDVKD. CDR3 length: 16 residues. CDR3 DNA: TGTGCCACCAGTGATCCCCGGGACAGGAGCAATCAGCCCCAGCATTTT. As protein: CATSDPRDRSNQPQHF.

The rearrangement uses TRBV6-5 and TRBJ1-6, with TRBD1 identical over 9 bases. The CDR3 is 19 amino acids. Germline CDR1 MNHEY, CDR2 SVGAGI. Unmatched junction bases numbered 10, after V lost 4 bases and J lost 0 bases. The CDR3 nucleotides are TGTGCCAGCAGTTCAGCCCCGGGACAGGGAAGCTCCTATAATTCACCCCTCCACTTT. Amino acids: CASSSAPGQGSSYNSPLHF.

This clonotype was detected a few times. The J gene is TRBJ2-5, the V gene TRBV6-5; D is undetermined. The V gene's germline CDR1 is MNHEY and CDR2 SVGAGI. The CDR3 has 13 residues. Trimming took off 0 bases at V and 7 bases at J, with 9 bases between the two ends. This CDR3 is CASSYSRIGTQYF. The CDR3 DNA follows: TGTGCCAGCAGTTACTCGCGGATCGGGACCCAGTACTTC.

V gene TRBV7-6 combines with J gene TRBJ2-2; D gene unclear. The ends were cut back, 2 bases at V and 6 bases at J, with 13 bases in the middle. The CDR3 runs 15 residues. Germline assignment: CDR1 SGHVS and CDR2 FNYEAQ. The CDR3 sequence: CASSLNPRSSGELFF. CDR3 sequence (DNA): TGTGCCAGCAGCTTAAACCCTCGTAGCTCCGGGGAGCTGTTTTTT.

The chain couples TRBV6-5 to TRBJ2-5; no clear D. The CDR3 is made up of 15 amino acids. The V gene lost 6 bases and the J gene lost 0 bases, with 14 bases spanning the gap. The germline V gene has CDR1 MNHEY and CDR2 SVGAGI. The CDR3 here is CASRRILDYQETQYF. The CDR3 DNA reads TGTGCCAGCAGGAGAATTCTTGACTACCAAGAGACCCAGTACTTC.

This chain joins TRBV29-1 and TRBJ2-2; D call uncertain. The CDR3 contains 12 residues. Trimming shortened V by 4 bases and J by 3 bases, and 6 bases separated the two germline ends. CDR1 and CDR2 (germline): SQVTM, ANQGSEA. For the CDR3, the DNA is TGCAGCGTTGTGTCGCACACCGGGGAGCTGTTTTTT. Translation gives CSVVSHTGELFF.

This sequence joins TRBV5-1 and TRBJ1-4; the match to TRBD1 covers 7 bases. Germline CDR1 is SGHRS and CDR2 is YFSETQ. The CDR3 extends over 14 amino acids. The J segment lost 7 bases and the V segment lost 6 bases, leaving 9 bases of the junction unmatched. The CDR3 here is CASKPYRGPEKLFF. CDR3 nucleotide sequence: TGCGCCAGCAAGCCCTATAGGGGGCCTGAAAAACTGTTTTTT.

The chain carries TRBV29-1 and TRBJ2-1; no firm D call. The germline gives CDR1 SQVTM, CDR2 ANQGSEA. The CDR3 length is 13 residues. Trimming cost V 4 bases and J 5 bases, with 12 bases left between them. CDR3 DNA: TGCAGCGTTGGTTGGGCTAACCACAATGAGCAGTTCTTC. It codes for CSVGWANHNEQFF.

This clonotype was recorded a few times. The chain's CDR3 is CASNPQGAYEQYF. The CDR3, as DNA: TGTGCCAGCAACCCACAGGGGGCCTACGAGCAGTACTTC. The rearrangement joins TRBV3-1 to TRBJ2-7; 8 bases match TRBD1. The CDR3 spans 13 residues. The ends lost 7 bases at V and 2 bases at J; junction bases unmatched: 4. Looked up from germline, CDR1 is LGHDT and CDR2 is YNNKEL (reference sequence).

The chain uses TRBV7-9 and TRBJ2-7; 7 nucleotides line up with TRBD2. The V gene's germline CDR1 is SEHNR and CDR2 FQNEAQ (reference sequence). Trimming at V came to 4 bases and at J to 4 bases, leaving 10 bases not matched to a gene. The CDR3 loop spans 15 amino acids. CDR3 sequence: CASSSPGGYPYEQYF. CDR3 bases: TGTGCCAGCAGCTCCCCGGGGGGATATCCTTACGAGCAGTACTTC.

The chain has TRBV24-1 and TRBJ2-1, with 7 bases matching TRBD1. CDR3 length: 15 residues. Trimming removed 10 bases from V and 9 bases from J; junction bases left unmatched: 17. The germline CDR1 and CDR2 sequences are KGHDR and SFDVKD. The CDR3 sequence: CATGKAAGGIGEQFF. CDR3 coding DNA: TGTGCCACGGGGAAGGCGGCAGGGGGTATAGGTGAGCAGTTCTTC.

The gene calls are TRBV20-1 and TRBJ1-5; maybe TRBD1 (5 bases). The length of the CDR3 is 14 residues. Trimming left V 5 bases short and J 0 bases short, with 11 bases between. Germline-derived CDR1 and CDR2 are DFQATT and SNEGSKA (reference sequence). The CDR3 protein is CSAGQGDSNQPQHF. DNA of the CDR3: TGCAGTGCTGGCCAGGGTGATAGCAATCAGCCCCAGCATTTT.

The chain carries TRBV7-9 and TRBJ2-4, with D possibly TRBD2 on 6 matching bases. The DNA end is a closer match to TRBJ2-7, so the J assignment may be wrong. CDR3 length equals 15 residues. Germline assignment: CDR1 SEHNR and CDR2 FQNEAQ (reference sequence). CDR3 nucleotides: TGTGCCAGCAGCTCCCTCACTAGCAGTACCTGCGAGCAGTACTTC. As protein: CASSSLTSSTCEQYF.

V usage is TRBV21-1 and J usage is TRBJ2-7; the table's D call, TRBD1, has no DNA check behind it. TRBV21-1 is listed as a pseudogene. The CDR3 sequence is 17 residues long. Here the CDR3 DNA reads TGTGCCAGCAGCAAAGAATTTCGGGCGACAGGGGAGTACGAGCAGTACTTC. Translated, it gives CASSKEFRATGEYEQYF.

This clonotype has only a few counts. The chain couples TRBV6-1 to TRBJ2-7; no firm D call. In germline, CDR1 is MNHNS, CDR2 SASEGT. V gave up 10 bases and J gave up 10 bases, with 11 bases separating them. The CDR3 is 9 amino acids. The CDR3 DNA is TGTGCCATCCAGCCCCCCCAGTACTTC. Translation gives CAIQPPQYF.

The J gene is TRBJ2-7, the V gene TRBV3-1; 9 bases are a match to TRBD1. J lost 3 bases, V lost 4 bases, and 7 bases had no gene match. Germline-derived CDR1 and CDR2 are LGHDT and YNNKEL (reference sequence). This CDR3 region has 15 residues. The CDR3 region is CASSPPGQGHYEQYF. The CDR3 coding sequence is TGTGCCAGCAGCCCGCCGGGACAGGGACACTACGAGCAGTACTTC.

The rearrangement links TRBV20-1 to TRBJ2-1; 7 nucleotides line up with TRBD1. This CDR3 region has 20 residues. The V segment lost 7 bases and the J segment 0 bases; nucleotides outside the gene matches: 24. Germline V gene lookup returns CDR1 DFQATT and CDR2 SNEGSKA (reference sequence). The CDR3 region is CSGVGFTPGQSLSSYNEQFF. CDR3 coding DNA: TGCAGTGGTGTCGGGTTTACACCGGGACAGAGTCTGAGCTCCTACAATGAGCAGTTCTTC.

The chain links TRBV3-1 to TRBJ1-6, with D hard to call. The CDR3 contains 15 residues. Per germline, CDR1 LGHDT and CDR2 YNNKEL (reference sequence). V shed 0 bases and J shed 11 bases, with 14 bases lying between them. In DNA form, the CDR3 reads TGTGCCAGCAGCCAAGACCTCCTCAGTTATACACCCCTCCACTTT. Its translation is CASSQDLLSYTPLHF.

The chain employs TRBV4-1 and TRBJ2-6; 8 bases map to TRBD1. From germline, CDR1 is MGHRA and CDR2 YSYEKL. CDR3 length: 18 residues. The junction had 7 bases not matched to a gene; V was cut back by 1 base and J by 2 bases. Here the CDR3 DNA reads TGCGCCAGCAGCCAAGTCCTTTCAGGGGGCGCTGGGGCCAACGTCCTGACTTTC. The encoded protein is CASSQVLSGGAGANVLTF.

The V and J genes are TRBV7-2 and TRBJ2-1; D is perhaps TRBD1 (6 bases). The germline V and J ends were trimmed by 2 bases and 10 bases, with 15 bases remaining between them. This CDR3 region has 14 residues. Germline loops: CDR1 SGHTA, CDR2 FQGNSA. The CDR3 loop reads CASSLSQGPHEQFF. The CDR3 DNA reads TGTGCCAGCAGCTTATCACAGGGCCCCCACGAGCAGTTCTTC.

The rearrangement joins TRBV20-1 to TRBJ2-5; D perhaps matches TRBD1 (7 bases). The V gene lost 5 bases and the J gene lost 4 bases, with 17 bases spanning the gap. Per germline, CDR1 DFQATT and CDR2 SNEGSKA (reference sequence). The CDR3 has 14 residues. The CDR3 sequence is CSAPRNRGGETQYF. DNA for the CDR3: TGCAGTGCTCCCAGAAACAGGGGAGGAGAGACCCAGTACTTC.

This clonotype was found a few times. This chain uses TRBV5-1 with TRBJ2-7; either TRBD1 or TRBD2 may supply D (5 bases each). This CDR3 has 14 residues. Germline loops: CDR1 SGHRS, CDR2 YFSETQ. V shed 4 bases and J shed 0 bases, with 11 bases lying between them. The CDR3, as DNA: TGCGCCAGCAGCCCCGGGACCACCTCCTACGAGCAGTACTTC. Translation gives CASSPGTTSYEQYF.

The chain uses TRBV28 and TRBJ2-7, with TRBD2 matching over 10 bases. This CDR3 region has 15 residues. V was clipped by 6 bases and J by 5 bases; unmatched bases: 10. The germline CDR1 and CDR2 sequences are MDHEN and SYDVKM. The CDR3 loop is CASSFTSGMGHEQYF. Here the CDR3 DNA reads TGTGCCAGCAGCTTTACTAGCGGGATGGGCCACGAGCAGTACTTC.

This clonotype was found a few times. CDR3 coding DNA: TGCAGCGTTGAAGGTGTCGGCAGCCGTAACTATGGCTACACCTTC. Amino acids: CSVEGVGSRNYGYTF. The V gene is TRBV29-1, the J gene TRBJ1-2; D is uncertain. This CDR3 has 15 residues. V lost 1 base to trimming and J lost 1 base, with 13 bases between them. Germline V gene lookup returns CDR1 SQVTM and CDR2 ANQGSEA.

The chain joins TRBV5-1 to TRBJ1-2; D possibly corresponds to TRBD1 (6 bases). There are 15 residues in the CDR3. Germline V gene sequence: CDR1 SGHRS, CDR2 YFSETQ. Trimming stripped 0 bases from V and 3 bases from J, with 12 bases between. The CDR3 reads CASSLEAGDHYGYTF. Written as DNA, the CDR3 is TGCGCCAGCAGCTTGGAGGCAGGGGACCACTATGGCTACACCTTC.

This chain connects TRBV10-3 to TRBJ2-1; a possible D gene is TRBD2 (5 bases). Trimming left V 0 bases short and J 9 bases short, with 18 bases between. Germline-derived CDR1 and CDR2 are ENHRY and SYGVKD. The CDR3 is 16 amino acids. CDR3 sequence reads: CAISESGGRLKPEQFF. The CDR3 bases are TGTGCCATCAGTGAGTCTGGCGGGCGGCTAAAACCTGAGCAGTTCTTC.

The V call is TRBV29-1, the J call TRBJ1-1; D is undetermined. The germline gives CDR1 SQVTM, CDR2 ANQGSEA. V was trimmed by 6 bases and J by 3 bases, leaving 14 bases between them. The CDR3 is 13 amino acids. The CDR3 is CSVSYFRDTEAFF. CDR3 nucleotide sequence: TGCAGCGTCTCCTACTTCCGGGACACTGAAGCTTTCTTT.

The chain couples TRBV18 to TRBJ2-7; no firm D call. V gave up 4 bases and J gave up 0 bases, with 13 bases separating them. The CDR3 contains 15 residues. Germline V gene lookup returns CDR1 KGHSH and CDR2 LQKENI. The CDR3 sequence is CASSQAGASSYEQYF. Written as DNA, the CDR3 is TGTGCCAGCTCACAAGCAGGCGCTAGCTCCTACGAGCAGTACTTC.

The chain carries TRBV6-4 and TRBJ2-1; 14 nucleotides agree with TRBD2. CDR1 and CDR2 from the germline V gene are MRHNA and SNTAGT. The junction had 10 bases not matched to a gene; V was cut back by 4 bases and J by 2 bases. This CDR3 contains 19 residues. The CDR3 spells CASSAGGTSGGRTYNEQFF. CDR3 in DNA: TGTGCCAGCAGTGCTGGGGGGACTAGCGGGGGCCGTACCTACAATGAGCAGTTCTTC.

The V gene is TRBV18, the J gene TRBJ2-5; D gene unclear. The DNA end is a closer match to TRBJ2-7, so the J assignment may be wrong. Looked up from germline, CDR1 is KGHSH and CDR2 is LQKENI. CDR3 length equals 13 residues. The CDR3, as DNA: TGTGCCAGCTCAACGGGCAGAATCTACGAGCAGTACTTC. It codes for CASSTGRIYEQYF.